Here is one T cell receptor beta chain with its context. The data were obtained in a study of shared clonotypes between healthy human individuals. TCRdb's table, derived via immunoSEQ multiplex PCR, lists solely in-frame clones and lacks some. The sample lists more than 900,000 clones, around 78% occurring once. The CDR3 covers 13 residues. Germline V gene lookup returns CDR1 SGHNT and CDR2 YYREEE (reference sequence). Trimming took off 3 bases at V and 9 bases at J, with 13 bases between the two ends. The sample was memory CD4+ T cells from PBMCs. Subset given: CD45RA-negative fraction. This TCR was recovered from a man aged 18 to 29 in good health. Some clones in this sample may be carry-over from other donors' samples. The V gene is TRBV5-4, the J gene TRBJ2-1; D remains ambiguous. Written as DNA, the CDR3 is TGTGCCAGCAGCTACATCCTTGTGGGTGAGCAGTTCTTC. It encodes CASSYILVGEQFF.